The 5 T cell receptor beta chains listed next were all sequenced from one sample in a study of shared clonotypes between healthy human individuals. TCRdb's table, derived via immunoSEQ multiplex PCR, lists solely in-frame clones and lacks some. The sample carries about 480,000 clones, less than 85% recorded once. The sample consisted of PBMCs. These receptors all stem from a woman aged 40-49 years in good health. Some clones in this sample may be carry-over from other donors' samples.

The chain links TRBV7-3 to TRBJ2-7; D gene ambiguous. The CDR3 covers 12 residues. CDR1 SGHTA and CDR2 FQGTGA come from the germline V gene. V dropped 5 bases and J dropped 1 base, with 6 bases sitting between them. CDR3 protein: CASSPNSYEQYF. The CDR3 DNA sequence: TGTGCCAGCAGCCCGAATTCCTACGAGCAGTACTTC.

This clone was seen once. V usage is TRBV6-6 and J usage is TRBJ1-5; weak D call: TRBD1 (5 bases). The CDR3 has 13 amino acids. The germline V and J ends were trimmed by 4 bases and 7 bases, with 11 bases remaining between them. Germline values: CDR1 MNHNY, CDR2 SVGAGI (reference sequence). The CDR3 loop is CASSSQGWQPQHF. In DNA form, the CDR3 reads TGTGCCAGCAGTTCTCAGGGCTGGCAGCCCCAGCATTTT.

The V and J genes are TRBV7-2 and TRBJ2-7; TRBD2 aligns across 8 bases. The V and J ends lost 8 bases and 3 bases, in that order; junction bases with no gene match: 12. This CDR3 comprises 15 residues. Per the germline V gene, CDR1 is SGHTA and CDR2 is FQGNSA. The CDR3 nucleotides are TGTGCCAGCTCCGCCTCCTCTAGCGGGCACTACGAGCAGTACTTC. This encodes CASSASSSGHYEQYF.

V usage is TRBV11-1 and J usage is TRBJ2-3; TRBD2 matches at 7 bases. Germline V lookup: CDR1 SGHAT, CDR2 FQDESV (reference sequence). Trimming cost V 5 bases and J 0 bases; bases outside gene matches: 8. CDR3 length: 16 residues. The CDR3: CASSLLRDYSTDTQYF. DNA for the CDR3: TGTGCCAGCAGCCTACTCCGGGACTACAGCACAGATACGCAGTATTTT.

This clone has only a few counts. The chain employs TRBV19 and TRBJ2-1; TRBD2 might be the D (5 bases). V was clipped by 4 bases and J by 0 bases, with 19 bases between them. This CDR3 is 18 amino acids long. Per germline, CDR1 LNHDA and CDR2 SQIVND (reference sequence). In DNA, the CDR3 is TGTGCCAGTAGTACGACCGAGGGTCGGACGAGCTCCTACAATGAGCAGTTCTTC. It yields the protein CASSTTEGRTSSYNEQFF.